This T cell receptor beta chain originates from a study of OX40 agonist ivuxolimab in advanced cancers. This table comes from immunoSEQ multiplex PCR, and its TCRdb copy is limited to in-frame clones, with some not included. Of 52,000 or so clones in the sample, about 93% were seen once. This CDR3 comprises 12 residues. CDR1 and CDR2 from the germline V gene are LGHNA and YSLEER. V was pared by 4 bases and J by 4 bases, with 5 bases between. This TCR derives from an adult with an advanced solid tumor such as melanoma, head and neck, liver or kidney cancer. The chain joins TRBV4-3 to TRBJ2-1; D is unresolved. This specimen consisted of CD4+ or CD8+ T cells sorted from blood, obtained in a trial of the OX40 agonist ivuxolimab. CDR3 amino acids: CASSPGYNEQFF. CDR3 coding DNA: TGCGCCAGCAGCCCTGGTTACAATGAGCAGTTCTTC.